These 7 T cell receptor beta chains share one sample of origin, sequenced in a study of cytomegalovirus exposure and HLA in healthy donors. Both 60 Vbeta primers and 13 Jbeta primers went into the PCR. Method: immunoSEQ multiplex PCR; TCRdb's copy keeps in-frame clones and lacks some. This table holds roughly 200,000 clones, around four fifths found once. Sequencing used PBMCs. These receptors were taken from a woman aged 40 to 50 in good health and CMV-seronegative.

The CDR3 DNA follows: TGTGCCAGCAGCCTCACCCGGGGGGGGCCAGATACGCAGTATTTT. Its translation is CASSLTRGGPDTQYF. V usage is TRBV5-6 and J usage is TRBJ2-3, with 8 bases matching TRBD2. The CDR3 length is 15 residues. V dropped 4 bases and J dropped 4; count of bases not matched to a gene: 8. The germline CDR1 and CDR2 sequences are SGHDT and YYEEEE.

The genes are TRBV19 and TRBJ2-7; 9 positions match TRBD2. Germline CDR1 reads LNHDA; CDR2 reads SQIVND (reference sequence). This CDR3 contains 16 residues. With V trimmed by 4 bases and J by 2 bases, 9 bases remained unmatched. CDR3 nucleotide sequence: TGTGCCAGTAGTACTATCGGGACTAGCTTAACCTACGAGCAGTACTTC. Protein sequence: CASSTIGTSLTYEQYF.

The CDR3 sequence: CASSQWAQQNYGYTF. For the CDR3, the DNA is TGTGCCAGCAGCCAATGGGCGCAGCAAAACTATGGCTACACCTTC. The gene calls are TRBV16 and TRBJ1-2; no clear D. The V and J ends lost 1 base and 2 bases respectively, with 11 bases between them. Germline CDR1 reads KGHSY; CDR2 reads FQNENV. The CDR3 has 15 residues. Full variable domain (missing parts from reference TRBV16 and TRBJ1-2): GEEVAQTPKHLVRGEGQKAKLYCAPIKGHSYVFWYQQVLKNEFKFLISFQNENVFDETGMPKERFSAKCLPNSPCSLEIQATKLEDSAVYFCASSQWAQQNYGYTFGSGTRLTVV.

The chain links TRBV13 to TRBJ1-4; D is unclear. The germline gives CDR1 PRHDT, CDR2 FYEKMQ (reference sequence). The V end was cut by 2 bases, the J end by 0 bases, with 10 bases between. There are 16 residues in the CDR3. CDR3 protein: CASSLSSSATNEKLFF. The CDR3 region has the DNA TGTGCCAGCAGCTTATCGTCTTCAGCAACTAATGAAAAACTGTTTTTT.

The chain has TRBV5-5 and TRBJ2-7; weak D call: TRBD2 (6 bases). This CDR3 is built from 15 residues. Germline assignment: CDR1 SGHKS and CDR2 YYEKEE (reference sequence). V lost 2 bases and J lost 1, with 13 bases in between. Here the CDR3 reads CASSFGTGGSYEQYF. CDR3 nucleotides: TGTGCCAGCAGCTTTGGGACTGGGGGGTCCTACGAGCAGTACTTC.

The V gene is TRBV14, the J gene TRBJ1-6; 9 nucleotides agree with TRBD1. After removal of 5 bases from V and 11 bases from J, the junction contained 10 bases not matched to a gene. This CDR3 is built from 15 residues. In germline, CDR1 is SGHDN, CDR2 FVKESK. CDR3 residues: CASSGDREYMAPLHF. The CDR3 DNA reads as TGTGCCAGCAGCGGGGACAGGGAATACATGGCACCCCTCCACTTT.

V gene TRBV7-2 combines with J gene TRBJ2-7; D is possibly TRBD1 (5 bases). The CDR3 loop spans 16 amino acids. Trimming took 1 base from V and 2 from J, leaving 15 bases between them. Germline V CDR1 and CDR2: SGHTA, FQGNSA. The CDR3 sequence: CASSLEGVGTPYEQYF. As DNA, the CDR3 is TGTGCCAGCAGCTTAGAAGGGGTGGGAACCCCCTACGAGCAGTACTTC.